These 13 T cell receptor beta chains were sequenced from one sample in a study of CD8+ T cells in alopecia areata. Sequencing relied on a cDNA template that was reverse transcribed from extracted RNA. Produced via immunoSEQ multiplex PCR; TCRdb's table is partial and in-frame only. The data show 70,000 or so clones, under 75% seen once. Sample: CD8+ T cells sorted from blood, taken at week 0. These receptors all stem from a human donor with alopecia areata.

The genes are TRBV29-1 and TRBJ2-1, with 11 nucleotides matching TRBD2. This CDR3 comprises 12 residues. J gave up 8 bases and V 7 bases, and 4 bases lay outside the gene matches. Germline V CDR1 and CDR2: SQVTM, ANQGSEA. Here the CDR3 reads CSATSGGYEQFF. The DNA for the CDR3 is TGCAGCGCAACTAGCGGGGGCTATGAGCAGTTCTTC.

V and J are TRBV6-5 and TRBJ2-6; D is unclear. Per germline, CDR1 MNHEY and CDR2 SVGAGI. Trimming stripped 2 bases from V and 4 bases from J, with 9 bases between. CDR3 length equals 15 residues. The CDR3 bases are TGTGCCAGCAGTTACGCTGGGCACGGGGCCAACGTCCTGACTTTC. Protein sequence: CASSYAGHGANVLTF.

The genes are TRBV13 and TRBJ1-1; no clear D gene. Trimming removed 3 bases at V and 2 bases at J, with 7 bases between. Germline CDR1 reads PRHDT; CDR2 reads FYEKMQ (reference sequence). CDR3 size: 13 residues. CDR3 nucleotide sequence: TGTGCCAGCAGCTTGGGCTATAACACTGAAGCTTTCTTT. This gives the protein CASSLGYNTEAFF.

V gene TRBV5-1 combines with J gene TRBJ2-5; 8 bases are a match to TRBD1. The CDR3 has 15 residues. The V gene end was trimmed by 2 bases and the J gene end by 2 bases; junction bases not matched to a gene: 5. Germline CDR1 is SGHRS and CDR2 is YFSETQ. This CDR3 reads CASSFGQGRQETQYF. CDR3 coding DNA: TGCGCCAGCAGCTTTGGACAGGGAAGACAAGAGACCCAGTACTTC.

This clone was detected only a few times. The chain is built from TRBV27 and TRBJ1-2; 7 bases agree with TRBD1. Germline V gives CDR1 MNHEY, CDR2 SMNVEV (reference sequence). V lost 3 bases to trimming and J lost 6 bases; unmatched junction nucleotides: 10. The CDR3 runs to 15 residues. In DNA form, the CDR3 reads TGTGCCAGCAGTTTCAGCCCTACAGGGGAGGATGGCTACACCTTC. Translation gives CASSFSPTGEDGYTF.

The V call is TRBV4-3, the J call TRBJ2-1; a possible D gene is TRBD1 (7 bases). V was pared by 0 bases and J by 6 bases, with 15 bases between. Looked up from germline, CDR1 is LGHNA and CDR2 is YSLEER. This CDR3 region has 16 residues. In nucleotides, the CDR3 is TGCGCCAGCAGCCAAGATCGGCAGGGGGGTGCCAATGAGCAGTTCTTC. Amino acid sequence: CASSQDRQGGANEQFF.

The CDR3 DNA reads TGTGCCAGCAGCAAGATACAGGGGGGTTCGAACAATGAGCAGTTCTTC. This encodes CASSKIQGGSNNEQFF. The chain joins TRBV21-1 to TRBJ2-1; TRBD1, as called in the table, went unchecked against the DNA. TRBV21-1 is assigned pseudogene status. CDR3 length equals 16 residues.

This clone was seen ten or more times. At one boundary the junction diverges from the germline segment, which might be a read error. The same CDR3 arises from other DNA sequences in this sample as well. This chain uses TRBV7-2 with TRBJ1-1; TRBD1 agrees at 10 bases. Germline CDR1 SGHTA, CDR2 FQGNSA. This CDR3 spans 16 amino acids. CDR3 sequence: CASSQEFGDRGYEAFF. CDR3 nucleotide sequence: TGCGCCAGCAGCCAAGAATTTGGGGACAGGGGTTATGAAGCTTTCTTT.

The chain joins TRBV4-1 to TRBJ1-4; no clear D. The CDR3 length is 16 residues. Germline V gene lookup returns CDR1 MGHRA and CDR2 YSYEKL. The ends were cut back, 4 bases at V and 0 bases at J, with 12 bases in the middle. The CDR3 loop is CASSLSPTATNEKLFF. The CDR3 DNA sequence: TGCGCCAGCAGCCTTTCCCCCACTGCAACTAATGAAAAACTGTTTTTT.

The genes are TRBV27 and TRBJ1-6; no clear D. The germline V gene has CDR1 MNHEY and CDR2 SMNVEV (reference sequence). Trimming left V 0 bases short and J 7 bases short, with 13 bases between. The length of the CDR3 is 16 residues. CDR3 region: CASSLSANRLNSPLHF. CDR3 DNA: TGTGCCAGCAGTTTATCGGCGAACAGATTAAATTCACCCCTCCACTTT.

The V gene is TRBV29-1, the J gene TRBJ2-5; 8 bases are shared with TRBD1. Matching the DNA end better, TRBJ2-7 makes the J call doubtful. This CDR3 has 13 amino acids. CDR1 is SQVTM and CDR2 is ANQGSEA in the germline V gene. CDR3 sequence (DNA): TGCAGCGTTGAGTTCGACAGGGGCTACGAGCAGTACTTC. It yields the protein CSVEFDRGYEQYF.

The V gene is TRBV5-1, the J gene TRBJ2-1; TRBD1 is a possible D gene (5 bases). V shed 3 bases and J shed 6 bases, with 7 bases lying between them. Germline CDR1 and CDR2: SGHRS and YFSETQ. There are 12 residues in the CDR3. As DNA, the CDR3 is TGCGCCAGCAGCTCCGACAGCAATGAGCAGTTCTTC. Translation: CASSSDSNEQFF.

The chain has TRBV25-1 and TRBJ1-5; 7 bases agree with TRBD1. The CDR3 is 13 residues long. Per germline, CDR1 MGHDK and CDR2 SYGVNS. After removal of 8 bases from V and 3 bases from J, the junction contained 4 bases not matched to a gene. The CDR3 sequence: CASGTGANQPQHF. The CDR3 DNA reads TGTGCCAGCGGCACAGGGGCCAATCAGCCCCAGCATTTT.